Listed below are T cell receptor beta chains from one sample, sequenced in a study of beta chain features in type 1 diabetes. The method was immunoSEQ multiplex PCR; TCRdb's version includes in-frame clones alone and lacks a portion of them. The table includes 150,000 to 190,000 clones, roughly 8% detected once. Sequencing used central memory CD4+ T cells from blood. Source of these receptors: a man younger than 35 in good health. Each CDR3 is given with its conserved first and last residue. Fields, in order: clone size, V gene, D gene, J gene, CDR3 protein, CDR3 DNA. The D gene is left open where the match is weak. The size field is filled for only some rows; it gives once, few, many or a size class.

size: .; V: TRBV2; D: .; J: TRBJ2-3; CDR3: CATKLHQDTQYF; DNA: TGTGCCACCAAGCTCCATCAAGATACGCAGTATTTT
size: .; V: TRBV27; D: TRBD1; J: TRBJ2-1; CDR3: CASSPLGGQGNEQFF; DNA: TGTGCCAGCAGTCCTCTCGGGGGACAGGGGAATGAGCAGTTCTTC
size: many; V: TRBV15; D: .; J: TRBJ1-6; CDR3: CATSRVGNDSPLHF; DNA: TGTGCCACCAGCAGAGTCGGGAACGATTCACCCCTCCACTTT
size: many; V: TRBV30; D: TRBD1; J: TRBJ1-5; CDR3: CAWSPGQGYQPQHF; DNA: TGTGCCTGGAGTCCGGGACAGGGTTATCAGCCCCAGCATTTT
size: few; V: TRBV4-3; D: TRBD1; J: TRBJ1-2; CDR3: CASSREGQGRWGYTF; DNA: TGCGCCAGCAGCCGGGAGGGACAGGGAAGGTGGGGCTACACCTTC
size: many; V: TRBV5-1; D: .; J: TRBJ2-1; CDR3: CASSLVTGRDNEQFF; DNA: TGCGCCAGCAGCTTGGTAACAGGGCGGGACAATGAGCAGTTCTTC
size: few; V: TRBV29-1; D: .; J: TRBJ2-7; CDR3: CSARRDNFPYEQYF; DNA: TGCAGCGCTAGGCGGGATAACTTTCCCTACGAGCAGTACTTC
size: many; V: TRBV4-2; D: TRBD1; J: TRBJ1-1; CDR3: CASSPGQLNTEAFF; DNA: TGTGCCAGCAGCCCGGGACAGCTGAACACTGAAGCTTTCTTT
size: many; V: TRBV7-3; D: .; J: TRBJ2-1; CDR3: CASSQGSSSYNEQFF; DNA: TGTGCCAGCAGCCAGGGGAGCAGCTCCTACAATGAGCAGTTCTTC
size: .; V: TRBV7-9; D: TRBD2; J: TRBJ2-1; CDR3: CASSLRGGLTSGGANEQFF; DNA: TGTGCCAGCAGCTTACGTGGCGGATTGACTAGCGGGGGGGCCAATGAGCAGTTCTTC
size: few; V: TRBV4-3; D: TRBD1; J: TRBJ1-4; CDR3: CASSQGGQGAAKLFF; DNA: TGCGCCAGCAGCCAGGGTGGACAGGGGGCGGCGAAACTGTTTTTT
size: .; V: TRBV18; D: .; J: TRBJ1-5; CDR3: CASSTGGATNQPQHF; DNA: TGTGCCAGCTCAACGGGAGGGGCCACAAATCAGCCCCAGCATTTT
size: few; V: TRBV29-1; D: TRBD2; J: TRBJ2-7; CDR3: CSVEESTGGEQYF; DNA: TGCAGCGTTGAAGAGTCCACGGGAGGCGAGCAGTACTTC
size: .; V: TRBV4-3; D: .; J: TRBJ1-2; CDR3: CASSQQGNYGYTF; DNA: TGCGCCAGCAGCCAACAGGGTAACTATGGCTACACCTTC
size: .; V: TRBV6-5; D: .; J: TRBJ1-5; CDR3: CATKEAPHSNQPQHF; DNA: TGTGCCACCAAGGAGGCACCACATAGCAATCAGCCCCAGCATTTT
size: .; V: TRBV7-2; D: TRBD1; J: TRBJ2-2; CDR3: CASSLPDRRNTGELFF; DNA: TGTGCCAGCAGTCTCCCGGACAGGAGAAACACCGGGGAGCTGTTTTTT
size: few; V: TRBV29-1; D: TRBD2; J: TRBJ2-7; CDR3: CSVETSGSYEQYF; DNA: TGCAGCGTTGAGACTAGCGGATCCTACGAGCAGTACTTC
size: .; V: TRBV27; D: TRBD1; J: TRBJ1-2; CDR3: CASRGTAANYGYTF; DNA: TGTGCCAGCAGGGGGACAGCAGCTAACTATGGCTACACCTTC
size: .; V: TRBV9; D: TRBD2; J: TRBJ2-2; CDR3: CASSTGLAVLNTGELFF; DNA: TGTGCCAGCAGCACGGGACTAGCGGTCTTGAACACCGGGGAGCTGTTTTTT
size: .; V: TRBV7-9; D: .; J: TRBJ1-5; CDR3: CASSLALGAPQPQHF; DNA: TGTGCCAGCAGCTTAGCCCTGGGGGCGCCTCAGCCCCAGCATTTT
size: .; V: TRBV7-6; D: .; J: TRBJ2-5; CDR3: CASSNRAGTQYF; DNA: TGTGCCAGCAGCAACAGGGCGGGGACCCAGTACTTC
size: .; V: TRBV11-1; D: .; J: TRBJ2-7; CDR3: CASSLDRDTSSYEQYF; DNA: TGTGCCAGCAGCTTAGACCGGGACACAAGCTCCTACGAGCAGTACTTC
size: .; V: TRBV7-2; D: .; J: TRBJ2-6; CDR3: CASSLRQLSGANVLTF; DNA: TGTGCCAGCAGCTTACGACAACTCTCTGGGGCCAACGTCCTGACTTTC
size: few; V: TRBV29-1; D: .; J: TRBJ2-3; CDR3: CTARTDTQYF; DNA: TGCACTGCCCGGACAGATACGCAGTATTTT
size: .; V: TRBV27; D: .; J: TRBJ2-7; CDR3: CASSFQGGYEQYF; DNA: TGTGCCAGCAGTTTTCAGGGGGGATACGAGCAGTACTTC
size: few; V: TRBV2; D: .; J: TRBJ2-7; CDR3: CASRADSYEQYF; DNA: TGTGCCAGCAGGGCTGACAGCTACGAGCAGTACTTC
size: .; V: TRBV4-1; D: TRBD2; J: TRBJ2-5; CDR3: CASSQDGDPRLAGVLPQYF; DNA: TGCGCCAGCAGCCAAGATGGAGACCCCCGGCTAGCGGGGGTTTTGCCCCAGTACTTC